This passage covers 15 T cell receptor beta chains from one sample sequenced in a study of T-cell reconstitution after alpha-beta-depleted transplantation in children. The TCRbeta library incorporated unique molecular identifiers. TCRdb called the PCR reads again in MiXCR, with one record for every CDR3 protein. This table has over 550,000 distinct CDR3 sequences, approximately 10% appearing once. This specimen consisted of PBMCs from the stem cell graft donor, obtained from the stem cell graft. These receptors all come from a human donor who donated a stem cell graft to a child with acute myeloid leukemia.

This chain uses TRBV27 with TRBJ2-1, with D maybe TRBD2 (6 bases). The CDR3 is 17 residues long. CDR1 and CDR2 (germline): MNHEY, SMNVEV (reference sequence). V was trimmed by 0 bases and J by 2 bases, leaving 14 bases between them. The CDR3 DNA is TGTGCCAGCAGTTTATCCCTAGCGACCGAAACCTACAATGAGCAGTTCTTC. The encoded protein is CASSLSLATETYNEQFF.

V is TRBV5-1 and J is TRBJ2-5; 7 nucleotides align to TRBD1. Germline V gene sequence: CDR1 SGHRS, CDR2 YFSETQ. This CDR3 is built from 16 residues. V lost 3 bases, J lost 0 bases, and 8 bases stayed unmatched. For the CDR3, the DNA is TGCGCCAGCAGCTCCGGGACAGCCCTTTACCAAGAGACCCAGTACTTC. Amino acids: CASSSGTALYQETQYF.

This clonotype was picked up a small number of times. The chain joins TRBV3-1 to TRBJ2-7; 7 nucleotides match TRBD2. CDR1 is LGHDT, CDR2 YNNKEL, per germline (reference sequence). After removal of 0 bases from V and 1 base from J, the junction contained 3 bases not matched to a gene. This CDR3 is 15 amino acids long. Here the CDR3 DNA reads TGTGCCAGCAGCCAAGATTTGCGGGAGTCCTACGAGCAGTACTTC. Its translation: CASSQDLRESYEQYF.

This sequence joins TRBV24-1 and TRBJ2-7; 8 positions match TRBD2. J was trimmed by 2 bases and V by 5 bases; bases with no gene match: 10. The germline V gene encodes CDR1 KGHDR and CDR2 SFDVKD. The CDR3 length is 16 residues. CDR3 in amino acids: CATSVGSGTRAYEQYF. DNA for the CDR3: TGTGCCACCAGTGTCGGTTCAGGGACTAGGGCCTACGAGCAGTACTTC.

The chain combines TRBV24-1 with TRBJ2-2; 13 bases are shared with TRBD2. The CDR3 has 18 amino acids. Germline CDR1 reads KGHDR; CDR2 reads SFDVKD. The ends lost 5 bases at V and 1 base at J; junction bases unmatched: 6. The CDR3 DNA reads as TGTGCCACCAGTGCGGGACTAGCGGGATTGCTGAACACCGGGGAGCTGTTTTTT. Protein product: CATSAGLAGLLNTGELFF.

The chain uses TRBV6-1 and TRBJ2-7, with unresolved D. Deletions cut 9 bases from V and 3 bases from J, with 12 bases between. The germline gives CDR1 MNHNS, CDR2 SASEGT. The CDR3 has 12 amino acids. DNA of the CDR3: TGTGCCAGGCCCCCCCTCCACTACGAGCAGTACTTC. Translated: CARPPLHYEQYF.

This chain uses TRBV30 with TRBJ1-1; D gene unclear. Trimming stripped 0 bases from V and 5 bases from J, with 10 bases between. Germline V gene data show CDR1 as GTSNPN and CDR2 as SVGIG (reference sequence). This CDR3 is 13 amino acids long. Written as DNA, the CDR3 is TGTGCCTGGAGTGTAGAGAGGTGGACTGAAGCTTTCTTT. Protein: CAWSVERWTEAFF.

This clonotype was seen once. The chain recombines TRBV7-9 with TRBJ2-7, with 10 bases identical to TRBD2. The CDR3 spans 13 residues. Germline values: CDR1 SEHNR, CDR2 FQNEAQ (reference sequence). V trimming: 4 bases; J trimming: 8 bases; junction bases outside the gene matches: 5. CDR3 amino acids: CASSSGLALKQYF. Here the CDR3 DNA reads TGTGCCAGCAGCTCGGGACTAGCGTTGAAGCAGTACTTC.

A few counts support this clonotype. V gene TRBV20-1 combines with J gene TRBJ2-1, with a weak D call TRBD1 (6 bases). The CDR3 loop spans 19 amino acids. The V end lost 4 bases, the J end lost 4 bases, and 29 bases lay between the germline ends. The germline CDR1 and CDR2 sequences are DFQATT and SNEGSKA (reference sequence). The CDR3 coding sequence is TGCAGTGCTAATGTCCTACCTACGGGCCTGGGGGCCCTTTACAATGAGCAGTTCTTC. The encoded protein is CSANVLPTGLGALYNEQFF.

This clonotype came up many times. In DNA, the CDR3 is TGTGCCAGCAGTGAAGGGGTTATAATGAACACTGAAGCTTTCTTT. It yields the protein CASSEGVIMNTEAFF. The genes are TRBV6-1 and TRBJ1-1; unclear D gene. CDR1 and CDR2 (germline): MNHNS, SASEGT. The CDR3 sequence is 15 residues long. V shed 1 base and J shed 0 bases, with 9 bases lying between them.

This clonotype came up a few times. The rearrangement uses TRBV6-2 or TRBV6-3 and TRBJ2-7; D perhaps matches TRBD2 (6 bases). With 0 bases removed from V and 0 bases from J, the gap between germline ends came to 15 bases. The germline V gene encodes CDR1 MNHEY and CDR2 SVGEGT. CDR3 length: 17 amino acids. The CDR3 region is CASSYSIWEAGSYEQYF. The CDR3 nucleotides are TGTGCCAGCAGTTACTCGATTTGGGAGGCGGGCTCCTACGAGCAGTACTTC.

This sequence joins TRBV7-2 and TRBJ1-6; 9 bases map to TRBD1. The CDR3 has 17 residues. The junction had 5 bases not matched to a gene; V was cut back by 3 bases and J by 2 bases. Germline V gene lookup returns CDR1 SGHTA and CDR2 FQGNSA. The CDR3 nucleotides are TGTGCCAGCAGCTTTGGACAGGGGAGCGCCTATAATTCACCCCTCCACTTT. This sequence encodes CASSFGQGSAYNSPLHF.

This clonotype was counted ten times or more. V usage is TRBV7-2 and J usage is TRBJ1-1; a weak D match, TRBD1 (5 bases). V was pared by 5 bases and J by 5 bases, with 12 bases between. Germline CDR1 reads SGHTA; CDR2 reads FQGNSA. The CDR3 is 13 amino acids. The CDR3 sequence is CASSQGLQTEAFF. CDR3 DNA sequence: TGTGCCAGCAGCCAGGGCCTGCAGACTGAAGCTTTCTTT.

This clonotype was found a few times. V and J are TRBV20-1 and TRBJ2-3; tentatively, D is TRBD1 or TRBD2 (5 bases each). CDR3 length: 15 residues. V lost 0 bases to trimming and J lost 0 bases, with 10 bases between them. Germline V gene lookup returns CDR1 DFQATT and CDR2 SNEGSKA (reference sequence). The CDR3, as DNA: TGCAGTGCTAGAGATCTGGGGGTTAGCACAGATACGCAGTATTTT. This sequence encodes CSARDLGVSTDTQYF.

In this sample, this clonotype turned up a few times. V and J are TRBV20-1 and TRBJ1-2; D might be TRBD1 (6 bases). CDR3 size: 14 residues. The germline V and J ends were trimmed by 3 bases and 2 bases, with 13 bases remaining between them. The germline V gene has CDR1 DFQATT and CDR2 SNEGSKA (reference sequence). In DNA, the CDR3 is TGCAGTGCTAGCGGGGGGGCTGGGAACTATGGCTACACCTTC. Its protein is CSASGGAGNYGYTF.